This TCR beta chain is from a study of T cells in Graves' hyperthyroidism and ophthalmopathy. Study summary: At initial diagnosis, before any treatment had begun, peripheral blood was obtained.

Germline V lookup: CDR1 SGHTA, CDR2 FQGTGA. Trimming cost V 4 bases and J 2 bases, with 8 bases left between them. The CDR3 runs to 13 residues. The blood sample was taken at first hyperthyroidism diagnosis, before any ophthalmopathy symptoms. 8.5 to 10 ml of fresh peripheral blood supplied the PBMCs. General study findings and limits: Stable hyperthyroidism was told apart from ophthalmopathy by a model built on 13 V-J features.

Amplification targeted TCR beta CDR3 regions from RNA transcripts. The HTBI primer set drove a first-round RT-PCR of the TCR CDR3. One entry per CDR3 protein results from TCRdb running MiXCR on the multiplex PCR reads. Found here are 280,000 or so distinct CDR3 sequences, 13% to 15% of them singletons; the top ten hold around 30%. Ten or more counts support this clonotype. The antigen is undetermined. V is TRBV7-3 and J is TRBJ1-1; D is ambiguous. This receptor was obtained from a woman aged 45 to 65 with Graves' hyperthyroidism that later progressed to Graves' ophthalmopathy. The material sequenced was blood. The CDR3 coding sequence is TGTGCCAGCAGCTCCACACTAAACACTGAAGCTTTCTTT. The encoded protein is CASSSTLNTEAFF.